This T cell receptor (beta chain) came from a study of OX40 agonist ivuxolimab in advanced cancers. Turning to the study itself: Patients were dosed with the agonistic anti-OX40 (CD134) antibody ivuxolimab.

TCRdb's copy holds only in-frame clones and misses some; the assay was immunoSEQ multiplex PCR. The data show 60,000 to 85,000 clones, with about 85% seen just once and roughly 2% held by the top ten. The CDR3 has 15 residues. Trimming removed 7 bases from V and 8 bases from J; junction bases left unmatched: 14. Germline CDR1 and CDR2: MDHEN and SYDVKM. The chain couples TRBV28 to TRBJ1-2, with 9 bases that match TRBD1. This receptor was taken from an adult with an advanced solid tumor such as melanoma, head and neck, liver or kidney cancer. The input for sequencing was CD4+ or CD8+ T cells sorted from blood, taken in a trial of the OX40 agonist ivuxolimab. As DNA, the CDR3 is TGTGCCAGCACCATAACACAGGGGGCATTGCGGGGCTACACCTTC. It is translated as CASTITQGALRGYTF.